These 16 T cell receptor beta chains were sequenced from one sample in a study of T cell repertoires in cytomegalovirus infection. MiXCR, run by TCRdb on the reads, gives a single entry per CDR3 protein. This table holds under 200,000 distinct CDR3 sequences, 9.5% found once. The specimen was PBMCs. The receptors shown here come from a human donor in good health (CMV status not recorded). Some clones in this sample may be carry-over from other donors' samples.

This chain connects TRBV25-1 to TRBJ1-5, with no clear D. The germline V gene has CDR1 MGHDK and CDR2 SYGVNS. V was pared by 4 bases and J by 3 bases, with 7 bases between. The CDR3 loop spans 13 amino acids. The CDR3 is CASSAGYNQPQHF. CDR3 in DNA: TGTGCCAGCAGTGCAGGCTACAATCAGCCCCAGCATTTT.

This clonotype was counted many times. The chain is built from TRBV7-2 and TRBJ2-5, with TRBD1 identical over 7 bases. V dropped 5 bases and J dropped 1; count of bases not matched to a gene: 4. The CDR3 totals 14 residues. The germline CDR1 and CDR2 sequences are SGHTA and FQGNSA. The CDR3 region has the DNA TGTGCCAGCAGCCTACGGGACAGCCAAGAGACCCAGTACTTC. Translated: CASSLRDSQETQYF.

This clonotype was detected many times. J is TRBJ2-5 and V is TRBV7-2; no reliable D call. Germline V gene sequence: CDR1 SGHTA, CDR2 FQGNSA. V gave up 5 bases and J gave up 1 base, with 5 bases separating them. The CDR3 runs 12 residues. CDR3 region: CASSRVQETQYF. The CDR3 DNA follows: TGTGCCAGCAGCCGGGTCCAAGAGACCCAGTACTTC.

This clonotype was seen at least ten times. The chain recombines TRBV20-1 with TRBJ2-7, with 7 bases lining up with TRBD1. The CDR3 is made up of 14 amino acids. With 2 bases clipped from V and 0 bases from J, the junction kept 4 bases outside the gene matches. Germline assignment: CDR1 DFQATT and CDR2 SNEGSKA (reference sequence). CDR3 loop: CSARNDRDSYEQYF. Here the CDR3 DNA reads TGCAGTGCTAGAAACGACAGGGACTCCTACGAGCAGTACTTC.

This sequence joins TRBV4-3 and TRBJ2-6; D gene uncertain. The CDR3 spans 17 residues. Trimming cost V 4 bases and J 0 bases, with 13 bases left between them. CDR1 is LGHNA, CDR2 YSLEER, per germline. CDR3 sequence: CASSPHKHTSGANVLTF. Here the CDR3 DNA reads TGCGCCAGCAGCCCACACAAACACACCTCTGGGGCCAACGTCCTGACTTTC.

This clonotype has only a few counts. This CDR3 reads CASSPQGLQETQYF. In nucleotides, the CDR3 is TGTGCCAGCAGTCCACAGGGCCTACAAGAGACCCAGTACTTC. The chain uses TRBV6-6 and TRBJ2-5; D might be TRBD1 (6 bases). The V gene's germline CDR1 is MNHNY and CDR2 SVGAGI (reference sequence). Between the trimmed V and J ends, which lost 5 bases and 2 bases, there was a span of 12 bases. The CDR3 runs to 14 residues.

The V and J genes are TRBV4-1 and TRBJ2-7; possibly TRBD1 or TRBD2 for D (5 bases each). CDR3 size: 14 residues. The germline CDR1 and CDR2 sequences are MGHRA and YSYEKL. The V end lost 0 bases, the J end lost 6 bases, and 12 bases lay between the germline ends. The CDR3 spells CASSQEGLGTEQYF. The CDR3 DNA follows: TGCGCCAGCAGCCAAGAAGGTTTAGGGACCGAGCAGTACTTC.

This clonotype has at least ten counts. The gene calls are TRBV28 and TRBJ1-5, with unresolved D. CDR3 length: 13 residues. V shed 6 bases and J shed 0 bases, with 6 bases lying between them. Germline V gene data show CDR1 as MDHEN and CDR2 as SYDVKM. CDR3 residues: CASSVHSNQPQHF. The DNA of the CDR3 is TGTGCCAGCAGCGTCCATAGCAATCAGCCCCAGCATTTT.

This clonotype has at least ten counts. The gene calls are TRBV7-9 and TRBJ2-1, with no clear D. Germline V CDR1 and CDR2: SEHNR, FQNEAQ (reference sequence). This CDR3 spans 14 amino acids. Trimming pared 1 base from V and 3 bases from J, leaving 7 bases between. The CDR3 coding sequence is TGTGCCAGCAGCTTAGTGCGACTCTACAATGAGCAGTTCTTC. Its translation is CASSLVRLYNEQFF.

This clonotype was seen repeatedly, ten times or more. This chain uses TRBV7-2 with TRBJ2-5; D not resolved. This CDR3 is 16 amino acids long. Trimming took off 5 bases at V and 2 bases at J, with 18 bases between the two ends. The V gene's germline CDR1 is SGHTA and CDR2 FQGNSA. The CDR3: CASSAWLGSTQETQYF. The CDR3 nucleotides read TGTGCCAGCAGCGCATGGCTAGGATCGACTCAAGAGACCCAGTACTTC.

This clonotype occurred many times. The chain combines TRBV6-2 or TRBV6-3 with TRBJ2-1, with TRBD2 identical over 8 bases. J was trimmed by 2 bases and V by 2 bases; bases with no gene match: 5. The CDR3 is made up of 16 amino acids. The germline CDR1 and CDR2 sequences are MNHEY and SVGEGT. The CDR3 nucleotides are TGTGCCAGCAGTTACCAACTAGCGGTCCCCTACAATGAGCAGTTCTTC. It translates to CASSYQLAVPYNEQFF.

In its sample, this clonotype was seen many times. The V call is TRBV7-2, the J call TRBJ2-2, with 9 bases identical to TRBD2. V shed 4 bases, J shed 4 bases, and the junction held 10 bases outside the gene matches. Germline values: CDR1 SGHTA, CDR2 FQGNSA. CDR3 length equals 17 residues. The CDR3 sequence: CASSSLAGRPTTGELFF. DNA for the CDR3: TGTGCCAGCAGCTCGCTAGCGGGGCGACCGACCACCGGGGAGCTGTTTTTT. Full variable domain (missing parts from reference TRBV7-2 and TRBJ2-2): GAGVSQSPSNKVTEKGKDVELRCDPISGHTALYWYRQSLGQGLEFLIYFQGNSAPDKSGLPSDRFSAERTGGSVSTLTIQRTQQEDSAVYLCASSSLAGRPTTGELFFGEGSRLTVL.

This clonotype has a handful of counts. The CDR3 DNA is TGTGCCAGCAAATACAGGGGGCGGAGCACTGAAGCTTTCTTT. It codes for CASKYRGRSTEAFF. The chain has TRBV2 and TRBJ1-1; 9 bases fit TRBD1. From germline, CDR1 is SNHLY and CDR2 FYNNEI. J gave up 4 bases and V 7 bases, and 7 bases lay outside the gene matches. The CDR3 length is 14 residues.

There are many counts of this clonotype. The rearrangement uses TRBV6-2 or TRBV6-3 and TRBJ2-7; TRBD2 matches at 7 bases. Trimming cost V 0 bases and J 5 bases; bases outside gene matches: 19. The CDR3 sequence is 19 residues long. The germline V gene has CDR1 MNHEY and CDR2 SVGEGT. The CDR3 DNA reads TGTGCCAGCAGTTACTCGTCGGGAGGAAGGTCTATGGGGCTTGACGAGCAGTACTTC. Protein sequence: CASSYSSGGRSMGLDEQYF.

Written as DNA, the CDR3 is TGTGCCACCAGCCGGCCGGGGGGGACGGAGACCCAGTACTTC. Translating it yields CATSRPGGTETQYF. This sequence joins TRBV15 and TRBJ2-5, with 8 bases identical to TRBD2. Trimming cost V 5 bases and J 5 bases; bases outside gene matches: 7. From germline, CDR1 is LNHNV and CDR2 YYDKDF (reference sequence). The CDR3 loop spans 14 amino acids. The full variable domain, with the rest looked up from reference TRBV15 and TRBJ2-5, is DAMVIQNPRYQVTQFGKPVTLSCSQTLNHNVMYWYQQKSSQAPKLLFHYYDKDFNNEADTPDNFQSRRPNTSFCFLDIRSPGLGDTAMYLCATSRPGGTETQYFGPGTRLLVL.

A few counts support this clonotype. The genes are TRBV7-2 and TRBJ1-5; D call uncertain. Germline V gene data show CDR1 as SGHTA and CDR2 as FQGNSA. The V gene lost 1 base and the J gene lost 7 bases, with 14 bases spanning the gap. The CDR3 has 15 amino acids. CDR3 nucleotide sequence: TGTGCCAGCAGCTTAGTACCCGGGGTAAGACAGCCCCAGCATTTT. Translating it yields CASSLVPGVRQPQHF.